Given below is one T cell receptor (beta chain) in context. The protocol was immunoSEQ multiplex PCR, while the TCRdb copy is restricted to in-frame clones and leaves out a portion. Here the sample spans 85,000 to 100,000 clones, 85% to 95% being singletons. The CDR3 covers 14 residues. The germline CDR1 and CDR2 sequences are MRHNA and SNTAGT. V lost 10 bases to trimming and J lost 5 bases; unmatched junction nucleotides: 12. The data belong to a study of control samples from healthy donors and cancer patients. The source is a man between 18 and 29 years old in good health. V usage is TRBV6-4 and J usage is TRBJ1-2; 8 nucleotides agree with TRBD1. Sequenced material: blood. The DNA for the CDR3 is TGTGCCACAAAAGGACAGGGAGACGTATATGGCTACACCTTC. Its protein product is CATKGQGDVYGYTF.